This TCR beta chain was found in a study of cytomegalovirus exposure and HLA in healthy donors. Notes on the study in general: Later on, an analysis showed TCR association rates differing by HLA locus, with DRB1 the most and HLA-C the fewest.

Donors sampled were nominally healthy, though unrecorded immune exposures were likely. The length of the CDR3 is 15 residues. Looked up from germline, CDR1 is SGHVS and CDR2 is FNYEAQ. V lost 5 bases, J lost 2 bases, and 6 bases stayed unmatched. PCR primers comprised 60 Vbeta and 13 Jbeta primers. Some clones are missing from TCRdb's copy, which holds only in-frame ones; the method was immunoSEQ multiplex PCR. Among about 250,000 clones listed, 75% to 85% were seen once. Worth noting for this clone: Its antigen is not known.

The sample taken for sequencing was PBMCs. The receptor was isolated from a girl aged 2-10 years in good health and CMV-seronegative. The chain carries TRBV7-6 and TRBJ2-1; 7 bases fit TRBD1. The CDR3 region has the DNA TGTGCCAGCAGCCCCAACAGGGGCGCCTACAATGAGCAGTTCTTC. Its protein is CASSPNRGAYNEQFF.